The present TCR beta chain was sequenced within a study of T cells after yellow fever vaccination. Overall study findings and caveats: Detected again after the booster were most primary-vaccination clones, at almost 97% CD4 and approximately 90% CD8.

CDR1 MNHEY and CDR2 SVGAGI come from the germline V gene. Trimming removed 0 bases at V and 5 bases at J, with 17 bases between. The CDR3 has 16 residues. This clonotype was seen many times. The target antigen is unknown. TCRdb called the 5' RACE reads again in MiXCR, with one record for every CDR3 protein. The sample contains over 100,000 distinct CDR3 sequences, 8.4% of which appear only once. The specimen comprised CD8+ T cells sorted from PBMCs, sampled 45 days after the yellow fever booster vaccination. The chain couples TRBV6-5 to TRBJ2-7; D is unresolved. The receptor's source is a man aged 25-45 years who received the YFV17D yellow fever vaccine. The chain's CDR3 is CASSYSIQMKRNEQYF. In DNA form, the CDR3 reads TGTGCCAGCAGTTACTCGATCCAAATGAAGAGGAACGAGCAGTACTTC.